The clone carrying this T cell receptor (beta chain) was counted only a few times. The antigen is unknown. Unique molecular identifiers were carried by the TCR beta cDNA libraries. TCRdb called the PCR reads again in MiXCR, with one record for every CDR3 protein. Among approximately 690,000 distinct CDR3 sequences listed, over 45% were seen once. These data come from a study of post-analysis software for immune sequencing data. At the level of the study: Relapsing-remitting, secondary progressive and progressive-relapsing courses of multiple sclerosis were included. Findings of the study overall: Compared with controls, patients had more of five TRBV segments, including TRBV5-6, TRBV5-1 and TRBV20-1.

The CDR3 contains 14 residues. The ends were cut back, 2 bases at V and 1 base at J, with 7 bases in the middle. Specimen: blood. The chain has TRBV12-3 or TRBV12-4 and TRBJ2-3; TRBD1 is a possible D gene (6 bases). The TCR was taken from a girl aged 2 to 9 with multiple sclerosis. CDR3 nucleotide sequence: TGTGCCAGCAGTTTAAACAGGGGCACAGATACGCAGTATTTT. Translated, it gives CASSLNRGTDTQYF.